This T cell receptor beta chain emerged from a study of naive and memory T cell subsets. CMV status came from CD4+ IFNgamma after overnight CMV lysate stimulation. EMRA cells were CD45RA+CD27-, and effector memory cells CD45RA-CD27-. Study outcomes and limitations: No ground truth validated the naive and memory repertoire findings. Over 95% of naive TCR sequences appeared only once after error correction, unlike memory subsets.

Both TRBC1 and TRBC2 were covered by a beta constant-region primer of two equimolar oligonucleotides. TCRdb re-called the UMI-ligation and nested PCR reads with MiXCR, one entry per CDR3 protein. In the table there are about 5,000 distinct CDR3 sequences, around 6.9% of which are singletons. Relative to its sample, this clonotype is medium-sized. Its antigen remains unknown. Input material: CD4+ TEMRA cells from blood. Subset in this sample: effector memory re-expressing CD45RA, CD45RA+ CD27-. The clonotype was recovered from a human donor in good health.

For the CDR3, the DNA is TGTGCCAGCAGTAAAGACACACTAACCTCTGGAAACACCATATATTTT. Encoded protein: CASSKDTLTSGNTIYF. The V gene is TRBV27, the J gene TRBJ1-3; unclear D gene. Germline V CDR1 and CDR2: MNHEY, SMNVEV (reference sequence). Trimming took off 5 bases at V and 0 bases at J, with 14 bases between the two ends. This CDR3 comprises 16 residues.